This is a list of T cell receptor beta chains from one sample in a study of blood T cell repertoires in COVID-19. Sequencing used immunoSEQ multiplex PCR; TCRdb keeps in-frame clones, though not all of them. Here the sample spans about 160,000 clones, over 65% being singletons. The sequenced sample was peripheral blood. These receptors were taken from a man aged 65-85 years with acute or convalescent COVID-19. The CDR3 runs from the conserved cysteine through the conserved F or W. Fields, in order: V gene, J gene, clone size, D gene, CDR3 protein, CDR3 DNA. A D gene is named only where the DNA matches it firmly. Clone size appears in some rows only: once, few, many, or a class for an expanded clone.

TRBV6-5	TRBJ1-6	NA	NA	CASTDDYNSPLHF	TGTGCCAGTACAGATGACTATAATTCACCCCTCCACTTT
TRBV10-1	TRBJ1-2	NA	TRBD1	CASSVPRDRGRRGYTF	TGCGCCAGCAGTGTCCCCAGGGACAGGGGGCGCCGGGGCTACACCTTC
TRBV27	TRBJ2-7	once	NA	CASSLTGASGPHSYEQYF	TGTGCCAGCAGTTTAACGGGGGCTAGCGGACCCCACTCCTACGAGCAGTACTTC
TRBV30	TRBJ1-2	once	NA	CAWRGTVSFLYGYTF	TGTGCCTGGAGAGGTACAGTCTCCTTCCTCTATGGCTACACCTTC
TRBV14	TRBJ1-6	NA	NA	CASSQALNSPLHF	TGTGCCAGCAGCCAAGCATTGAATTCACCCCTCCACTTT
TRBV4-1	TRBJ2-1	NA	TRBD1	CASSQDPTGGVRNEQFF	TGCGCCAGCAGCCAAGACCCCACAGGGGGCGTTCGCAATGAGCAGTTCTTC
TRBV28	TRBJ2-1	NA	TRBD1	CASWAQGDEQFF	TGTGCCTCCTGGGCCCAGGGGGACGAGCAGTTCTTC
TRBV28	TRBJ1-2	NA	TRBD1	CASRRQGARSGYTF	TGTGCCAGCAGGAGACAGGGGGCGCGATCTGGCTACACCTTC
TRBV6-6	TRBJ2-1	NA	NA	CASSYTNVDSYNEQFF	TGTGCCAGCAGTTACACTAACGTTGACTCCTACAATGAGCAGTTCTTC
TRBV5-4	TRBJ1-5	NA	NA	CASSREGGQPQHF	TGTGCCAGCAGCCGCGAAGGAGGGCAGCCCCAGCATTTT
TRBV2	TRBJ1-1	NA	NA	CASKKELNTEAFF	TGTGCCAGCAAGAAAGAGCTGAACACTGAAGCTTTCTTT
TRBV18	TRBJ2-7	NA	NA	CASSPPASAAYEQYF	TGTGCCAGCTCACCCCCGGCTAGCGCAGCCTACGAGCAGTACTTC
TRBV6-5	TRBJ2-7	NA	TRBD1	CASSPSGTGTYEQYF	TGTGCCAGCAGTCCTTCCGGGACAGGGACCTACGAGCAGTACTTC
TRBV20-1	TRBJ2-7	NA	TRBD1	CSVSGQDEQYF	TGCAGTGTCTCGGGACAGGACGAGCAGTACTTC
TRBV3-1/TRBV3-2	TRBJ2-2	NA	TRBD2	CASSPWTSGSSGELFF	TGTGCCAGCAGCCCTTGGACTAGCGGGAGTTCCGGGGAGCTGTTTTTT
TRBV5-4	TRBJ1-2	NA	NA	CASSLAETGGYGYTF	TGTGCCAGCAGCTTGGCCGAGACAGGTGGATATGGCTACACCTTC
TRBV7-2	TRBJ2-1	NA	TRBD2	CASSPQAGGPPYNEQFF	TGTGCCAGCAGCCCACAAGCGGGGGGGCCCCCCTACAATGAGCAGTTCTTC
TRBV7-9	TRBJ2-6	NA	NA	CARGTGTGGANVLTF	TGTGCCAGAGGCACAGGAACTGGTGGGGCCAACGTCCTGACTTTC
TRBV5-1	TRBJ1-4	NA	TRBD1	CASSLTGQLGNEKLFF	TGCGCCAGCAGCTTGACGGGACAGCTAGGAAATGAAAAACTGTTTTTT
TRBV3-1/TRBV3-2	TRBJ1-4	once	TRBD1	CASSQRDRGAEKLFF	TGTGCCAGCAGCCAAAGGGACAGGGGTGCGGAAAAACTGTTTTTT
TRBV7-9	TRBJ1-5	few	NA	CASSPAAGINQPQHF	TGTGCCAGCAGCCCAGCCGCAGGGATCAATCAGCCCCAGCATTTT
TRBV2	TRBJ2-2	NA	TRBD2	CASTGGYSTGELFF	TGTGCCAGCACGGGGGGGTATTCCACCGGGGAGCTGTTTTTT
TRBV30	TRBJ1-5	NA	TRBD1	CAWRPGQGYSNQPQHF	TGTGCCTGGAGACCCGGACAGGGGTATAGCAATCAGCCCCAGCATTTT
TRBV5-4	TRBJ1-2	once	TRBD1	CASSPSTGGGGYTF	TGTGCCAGCAGCCCATCCACAGGGGGCGGTGGCTACACCTTC
TRBV28	TRBJ1-1	NA	NA	CASSQGHFGTEAFF	TGTGCCAGCAGCCAAGGACACTTCGGGACTGAAGCTTTCTTT
TRBV3-1/TRBV3-2	TRBJ1-4	NA	NA	CASSQDRVGGSIPKLFF	TGTGCCAGCAGCCAGGACCGTGTGGGGGGTTCCATACCAAAACTGTTTTTT
TRBV7-9	TRBJ2-7	many	NA	CASSLYPGLNTYEQYF	TGTGCCAGCAGCTTGTACCCGGGACTGAACACCTACGAGCAGTACTTC
TRBV6-1	TRBJ1-5	NA	TRBD1	CASSEHWTGPGQPQHF	TGTGCCAGCAGTGAACATTGGACAGGGCCTGGTCAGCCCCAGCATTTT
TRBV5-1	TRBJ2-2	NA	NA	CASSEQDTGELFF	TGCGCCAGCAGCGAACAAGACACCGGGGAGCTGTTTTTT
TRBV18	TRBJ2-3	NA	NA	CASSPWGGATDTQYF	TGTGCCAGCTCACCATGGGGGGGCGCAACAGATACGCAGTATTTT
TRBV6-5	TRBJ2-7	NA	NA	CASSYSDRQGYEQYF	TGTGCCAGCAGTTACTCTGACAGGCAGGGCTACGAGCAGTACTTC
TRBV19	TRBJ1-1	NA	TRBD1	CASSTLMTGFLGAFF	TGTGCCAGTAGTACCCTCATGACAGGGTTCTTGGGAGCTTTCTTT
TRBV2	TRBJ2-2	once	NA	CASSQRDTGELFF	TGTGCCAGCAGCCAGAGGGACACCGGGGAGCTGTTTTTT
TRBV28	TRBJ1-5	NA	TRBD1	CAGQGVNNQPQHF	TGTGCCGGACAGGGAGTGAACAATCAGCCCCAGCATTTT
TRBV28	TRBJ2-7	NA	NA	CASTTVPYEQYF	TGTGCCAGCACCACGGTTCCATACGAGCAGTACTTC
TRBV10-1	TRBJ1-5	NA	TRBD1	CASSTTHQSGGAGQPQHF	TGCGCCAGCAGTACCACTCATCAATCAGGGGGCGCGGGTCAGCCCCAGCATTTT
TRBV6-5	TRBJ1-6	few	TRBD1	CASRPGPGGDPIHF	TGTGCCAGCAGGCCCGGTCCAGGGGGCGATCCGATCCACTTT
TRBV5-1	TRBJ2-3	NA	TRBD1	CASSQTGVSTDTQYF	TGCGCCAGCAGCCAGACAGGGGTTAGCACAGATACGCAGTATTTT
TRBV5-1	TRBJ1-1	NA	TRBD1	CASSFPGTGNTEAFF	TGCGCCAGCAGCTTCCCCGGGACAGGGAACACTGAAGCTTTCTTT
TRBV6-5	TRBJ1-6	NA	NA	CASSRLQGSNSPLHF	TGTGCCAGCAGTCGGCTACAGGGCTCTAATTCACCCCTCCACTTT
TRBV2	TRBJ1-4	few	NA	CASSEFIATNEKLFF	TGTGCCAGCAGTGAATTTATTGCAACTAATGAAAAACTGTTTTTT
TRBV24-1	TRBJ2-2	NA	TRBD1	CATSVPGGWETGELFF	TGTGCCACCAGTGTCCCAGGGGGCTGGGAAACCGGGGAGCTGTTTTTT
TRBV5-4	TRBJ1-3	NA	NA	CASSFGTTDTIYF	TGTGCCAGCAGCTTCGGAACTACGGACACCATATATTTT
TRBV9	TRBJ2-1	few	TRBD2	CASGTTTVDEQFF	TGTGCCAGCGGGACTACGACGGTGGATGAGCAGTTCTTC
TRBV24-1	TRBJ1-5	once	TRBD1	CATSDSRPGQGAGQPQHF	TGTGCCACCAGTGATTCCCGACCGGGACAGGGGGCCGGTCAGCCCCAGCATTTT
TRBV19	TRBJ1-6	NA	TRBD1	CASSIVAGGPPLHF	TGTGCCAGTAGTATAGTGGCAGGGGGCCCACCCCTCCACTTT
TRBV29-1	TRBJ1-2	once	NA	CSVETGRRVGGYTF	TGCAGCGTTGAAACAGGGCGAAGGGTGGGGGGCTACACCTTC
TRBV4-2	TRBJ1-4	NA	NA	CASSLPERSEKLFF	TGTGCCAGCAGCCTGCCCGAACGGAGTGAAAAACTGTTTTTT
TRBV3-1/TRBV3-2	TRBJ2-7	NA	TRBD1	CASSQGTGASYEQYF	TGTGCCAGCAGCCAGGGGACAGGGGCCTCCTACGAGCAGTACTTC
TRBV28	TRBJ2-1	NA	NA	CASSSPSQNNNEQFF	TGTGCCAGCAGTTCCCCGTCTCAGAATAACAATGAGCAGTTCTTC
TRBV5-1	TRBJ2-1	NA	TRBD2	CASSWTSGRHNEQFF	TGCGCCAGCAGCTGGACTAGCGGGCGACACAATGAGCAGTTCTTC
TRBV28	TRBJ2-7	NA	TRBD1	CASSRPTGALEQYF	TGTGCCAGCAGTCGACCCACAGGGGCTCTCGAGCAGTACTTC
TRBV6-5	TRBJ1-5	NA	NA	CASSYGQGQPQHF	TGTGCCAGCAGTTATGGGCAGGGACAGCCCCAGCATTTT